Each of the 26 T cell receptor beta chains below was sequenced from the same sample in a study of graft-versus-host responses after intestinal transplantation. Their specific antigens are unknown. The repertoire was sequenced with immunoSEQ multiplex PCR; TCRdb's copy has only in-frame clones and lacks some. The sample lists tens of thousands of clones; more than 85% were seen once. The sample was unstimulated CD8+ T cells sorted from spleen or lymph node cells, taken before intestinal transplant. The receptors here all came from a human donor who received an intestinal transplant.

The chain is built from TRBV6-1 and TRBJ1-5, with 7 bases that match TRBD1. J gave up 5 bases and V 6 bases, and 4 bases lay outside the gene matches. The germline V gene encodes CDR1 MNHNS and CDR2 SASEGT. This CDR3 has 13 amino acids. CDR3: CASRGTAYQPQHF. The CDR3 DNA follows: TGTGCCAGCAGGGGGACAGCCTATCAGCCCCAGCATTTT.

The chain joins TRBV7-2 to TRBJ2-7; 9 bases are a match to TRBD1. Trimming took 7 bases from V and 7 from J; bases not matched to a gene: 14. CDR1 is SGHTA, CDR2 FQGNSA, per germline. The CDR3 consists of 15 residues. The CDR3 spells CASKVQEQGAWEQYF. As DNA, the CDR3 is TGTGCCAGCAAGGTGCAGGAACAGGGGGCGTGGGAGCAGTACTTC.

V and J are TRBV6-5 and TRBJ1-3; tentative D call: TRBD1 (6 bases). The V end was cut by 5 bases, the J end by 7 bases, with 18 bases between. CDR3 length: 15 amino acids. Germline CDR1 is MNHEY and CDR2 is SVGAGI. The CDR3 DNA sequence: TGTGCCAGCAGTGGGAAGGGAGGGGGGCTGAACACCATATATTTT. Its protein is CASSGKGGGLNTIYF.

This chain uses TRBV12-2 with TRBJ2-7; the D segment call TRBD1 is taken from the table without a DNA check. TRBV12-2 is listed as a pseudogene. The CDR3 is made up of 12 amino acids. CDR3 region: CASRLRQGTQYF. The CDR3 nucleotides read TGTGCAAGTCGCCTCCGACAGGGTACGCAGTACTTC.

The rearrangement links TRBV7-2 to TRBJ2-1; a weak D match, TRBD2 (6 bases). V shed 0 bases and J shed 4 bases, with 10 bases lying between them. The length of the CDR3 is 15 residues. Germline V gives CDR1 SGHTA, CDR2 FQGNSA. The CDR3 is CASSLAAGPYNEQFF. CDR3 in DNA: TGTGCCAGCAGCTTAGCTGCGGGGCCGTACAATGAGCAGTTCTTC.

The chain uses TRBV4-1 and TRBJ1-2, with TRBD1 as a possible D gene (5 bases). V was pared by 0 bases and J by 5 bases, with 16 bases between. The CDR3 extends over 16 amino acids. Germline loops: CDR1 MGHRA, CDR2 YSYEKL. The CDR3 DNA reads as TGCGCCAGCAGCCAAGATGAGCGCTCCTCAGGGTATGGCTACACCTTC. As protein: CASSQDERSSGYGYTF.

In the case of this clone: Other DNA variants within this sample encode the same CDR3. The chain recombines TRBV7-9 with TRBJ2-5, with a possible D match to TRBD1 (6 bases). The CDR3 is made up of 14 amino acids. Germline V CDR1 and CDR2: SEHNR, FQNEAQ (reference sequence). V lost 1 base, J lost 1 base, and 7 bases lay in between. CDR3 region: CASSLVRGQETQYF. DNA for the CDR3: TGTGCCAGCAGCTTAGTCAGGGGCCAAGAGACCCAGTACTTC.

V and J are TRBV19 and TRBJ1-2, with D unclear. Germline CDR1 is LNHDA and CDR2 is SQIVND (reference sequence). The CDR3 loop spans 14 amino acids. Trimming removed 1 base at V and 0 bases at J, with 6 bases between. CDR3 sequence reads: CASSIGLPNYGYTF. The CDR3, as DNA: TGTGCCAGTAGTATAGGCCTACCTAACTATGGCTACACCTTC.

The sample holds one count of this clone. The chain recombines TRBV28 with TRBJ1-5; 8 bases are a match to TRBD1. The CDR3 consists of 15 residues. Per the germline V gene, CDR1 is MDHEN and CDR2 is SYDVKM. The V gene end was trimmed by 5 bases and the J gene end by 1 base; junction bases not matched to a gene: 4. The chain's CDR3 is CASSPYRGSNQPQHF. The CDR3 DNA reads TGTGCCAGCAGTCCCTACAGGGGGAGCAATCAGCCCCAGCATTTT.

The chain carries TRBV6-5 and TRBJ1-5, with 7 bases fitting TRBD1. V gave up 0 bases and J gave up 5 bases; unmatched junction bases: 4. The CDR3 contains 15 residues. Germline loops: CDR1 MNHEY, CDR2 SVGAGI. For the CDR3, the DNA is TGTGCCAGCAGTTACTCGGTCACAGGGGATCAGCCCCAGCATTTT. Residues: CASSYSVTGDQPQHF.

V gene TRBV4-1 combines with J gene TRBJ2-2; 7 bases map to TRBD1. The CDR3 covers 14 residues. Germline V gene data show CDR1 as MGHRA and CDR2 as YSYEKL. With V trimmed by 5 bases and J by 4 bases, 4 bases remained unmatched. CDR3 nucleotides: TGCGCCAGCAGCTTCCGACAGGGCACCGGGGAGCTGTTTTTT. This sequence encodes CASSFRQGTGELFF.

The V gene is TRBV6-6, the J gene TRBJ1-1; TRBD1 might be the D (5 bases). Trimming left V 0 bases short and J 0 bases short, with 11 bases between. The V gene's germline CDR1 is MNHNY and CDR2 SVGAGI (reference sequence). The CDR3 covers 16 residues. This CDR3 is CASSYSPGGVNTEAFF. The CDR3 DNA is TGTGCCAGCAGTTACTCCCCCGGGGGGGTGAACACTGAAGCTTTCTTT.

The chain employs TRBV2 and TRBJ2-3, with D tentatively TRBD2 (5 bases). Trimming took off 3 bases at V and 0 bases at J, with 7 bases between the two ends. The CDR3 runs to 14 residues. CDR1 and CDR2 from the germline V gene are SNHLY and FYNNEI. The CDR3 coding sequence is TGTGCCAGCAGTGAGGGAGAAAGCACAGATACGCAGTATTTT. Translation gives CASSEGESTDTQYF.

The chain is built from TRBV6-5 and TRBJ1-5, with D possibly being TRBD1 (5 bases). In germline, CDR1 is MNHEY, CDR2 SVGAGI. This CDR3 contains 15 residues. Trimming left V 6 bases short and J 0 bases short, with 12 bases between. The DNA for the CDR3 is TGTGCCAGCAGCATTAGACAGTATAGCAATCAGCCCCAGCATTTT. It translates to CASSIRQYSNQPQHF.

V usage is TRBV18 and J usage is TRBJ2-3, with D possibly TRBD2 on 6 matching bases. This CDR3 has 16 residues. The germline gives CDR1 KGHSH, CDR2 LQKENI. Deletions cut 2 bases from V and 0 bases from J, with 12 bases between. CDR3 residues: CASSPGAGSSTDTQYF. CDR3 in DNA: TGTGCCAGCTCACCAGGGGCGGGGTCTAGCACAGATACGCAGTATTTT.

The gene calls are TRBV6-5 and TRBJ1-1; TRBD1 is a possible D gene (5 bases). Germline V gene lookup returns CDR1 MNHEY and CDR2 SVGAGI. The CDR3 has 14 amino acids. Deletions cut 5 bases from V and 1 base from J, with 11 bases between. The CDR3 is CASSSTGANTEAFF. In DNA, the CDR3 is TGTGCCAGCAGTAGTACAGGAGCGAACACTGAAGCTTTCTTT.

The V gene is TRBV7-6, the J gene TRBJ1-5; TRBD1 agrees at 8 bases. Germline assignment: CDR1 SGHVS and CDR2 FNYEAQ. With V trimmed by 4 bases and J by 4 bases, 9 bases remained unmatched. This CDR3 comprises 16 residues. This CDR3 reads CASSSTQGAWNQPQHF. DNA for the CDR3: TGTGCCAGCAGCTCAACCCAGGGGGCATGGAATCAGCCCCAGCATTTT.

J is TRBJ2-7 and V is TRBV7-2; no clear D. This CDR3 contains 13 residues. Trimming cost V 1 base and J 2 bases, with 6 bases left between them. From germline, CDR1 is SGHTA and CDR2 FQGNSA. In nucleotides, the CDR3 is TGTGCCAGCAGCTTAGTTTCCGCCTACGAGCAGTACTTC. It encodes CASSLVSAYEQYF.

CDR3 sequence (DNA): TGTGCCAGCAGGGAAACAGGGATCTTCCACGAGCAGTACTTC. Encoded protein: CASRETGIFHEQYF. The genes are TRBV5-6 and TRBJ2-7; D possibly corresponds to TRBD1 (6 bases). Trimming stripped 5 bases from V and 5 bases from J, with 17 bases between. CDR1 SGHDT and CDR2 YYEEEE come from the germline V gene. The CDR3 is 14 residues long.

This clone was counted between two and nine times. The V and J genes are TRBV6-1 and TRBJ2-7, with D unclear. Trimming removed 1 base at V and 7 bases at J, with 14 bases between. CDR1 is MNHNS and CDR2 is SASEGT in the germline V gene. The CDR3 consists of 14 residues. CDR3 protein: CASSEEAFPEEQYF. In DNA form, the CDR3 reads TGTGCCAGCAGTGAAGAAGCGTTTCCGGAGGAGCAGTACTTC.

In regard to this clone: Different DNA sequences within this sample yield the same CDR3. The J gene is TRBJ2-7, the V gene TRBV5-1; D possibly corresponds to TRBD1 (6 bases). This CDR3 is 14 amino acids long. The V gene's germline CDR1 is SGHRS and CDR2 YFSETQ. Trimming stripped 0 bases from V and 1 base from J, with 8 bases between. CDR3 DNA sequence: TGCGCCAGCAGCTTGGGGCAGGGGTCCTACGAGCAGTACTTC. This translates into CASSLGQGSYEQYF.

The chain uses TRBV7-9 and TRBJ2-5; D may be TRBD1 (6 bases). TRBJ2-7 explains the end of the DNA better; the J call may be wrong. This CDR3 is 12 amino acids long. Germline V gene lookup returns CDR1 SEHNR and CDR2 FQNEAQ (reference sequence). CDR3 in amino acids: CASSSTGAEQYF. The CDR3 DNA is TGTGCCAGCAGCTCGACAGGCGCCGAGCAGTACTTC.

The V and J genes are TRBV7-9 and TRBJ1-6; no definite D call. CDR1 is SEHNR and CDR2 is FQNEAQ in the germline V gene (reference sequence). Trimming removed 1 base from V and 12 bases from J, with 10 bases in between. This CDR3 contains 13 residues. CDR3: CASSLVSGRPLHF. Written as DNA, the CDR3 is TGTGCCAGCAGCTTAGTATCTGGCAGACCCCTCCACTTT. Drawing the rest from reference TRBV7-9 and TRBJ1-6, the complete variable domain is DTGVSQNPRHKITKRGQNVTFRCDPISEHNRLYWYRQTLGQGPEFLTYFQNEAQLEKSRLLSDRFSAERPKGSFSTLEIQRTEQGDSAMYLCASSLVSGRPLHFGNGTRLTVT.

This chain connects TRBV27 to TRBJ2-5, with D possibly TRBD2 on 5 matching bases. Germline lookup yields CDR1 MNHEY and CDR2 SMNVEV (reference sequence). The germline V and J ends were trimmed by 6 bases and 1 base, with 18 bases remaining between them. The CDR3 is 16 amino acids. CDR3 residues: CASRLRGRLLQETQYF. As DNA, the CDR3 is TGTGCCAGCAGGCTCCGGGGAAGACTGCTCCAAGAGACCCAGTACTTC.

The rearrangement links TRBV10-3 to TRBJ2-7, with D perhaps matching TRBD2 (5 bases). The CDR3 contains 15 residues. V was trimmed by 0 bases and J by 3 bases, leaving 12 bases between them. Looked up from germline, CDR1 is ENHRY and CDR2 is SYGVKD. CDR3 in amino acids: CAISESEADLYEQYF. The CDR3 nucleotides are TGTGCCATCAGTGAGTCGGAGGCTGATCTCTACGAGCAGTACTTC.

This chain connects TRBV7-9 to TRBJ2-1; TRBD1 is a possible D gene (5 bases). The ends were cut back, 1 base at V and 3 bases at J, with 10 bases in the middle. CDR3 length: 15 amino acids. Looked up from germline, CDR1 is SEHNR and CDR2 is FQNEAQ (reference sequence). In DNA form, the CDR3 reads TGTGCCAGCAGCTTAGACAGGTTGCTCTACAATGAGCAGTTCTTC. It yields the protein CASSLDRLLYNEQFF. Looking up the rest from reference TRBV7-9 and TRBJ2-1 gives the full variable domain: DTGVSQNPRHKITKRGQNVTFRCDPISEHNRLYWYRQTLGQGPEFLTYFQNEAQLEKSRLLSDRFSAERPKGSFSTLEIQRTEQGDSAMYLCASSLDRLLYNEQFFGPGTRLTVL.